The 30 T cell receptor beta chains below come from one sample, sequenced in a study of control samples from healthy donors and cancer patients (dated by TCRdb to the early 2020s). Library prep was done by the immunoSEQ multiplex PCR assay. TCRdb took this table from immuneACCESS and kept in-frame rearrangements with V and J called. Such tables lack part of the clones; where checked against another copy, unresolved V genes explain under half of the gap, and the rest is unexplained. This sample gives 150,000 or so clones in total; roughly 94% of them show up just once. The top ten clones comprise 12% to 15% of the sample. Sequencing input: PBMCs. These receptors all come from a man between 60 and 75 years old with colorectal cancer.

CDR3 nucleotide sequence: TGCGCCAGCAGCCAAGGTTCGGGCACAGATACGCAGTATTTT. This encodes CASSQGSGTDTQYF. The genes are TRBV4-3 and TRBJ2-3; D is undetermined. The CDR3 covers 14 residues. Trimming cost V 1 base and J 1 base, with 6 bases left between them. The germline gives CDR1 LGHNA, CDR2 YSLEER.

The rearrangement uses TRBV5-1 and TRBJ2-2, with 9 nucleotides matching TRBD2. The germline gives CDR1 SGHRS, CDR2 YFSETQ. The CDR3 contains 14 residues. The V segment lost 4 bases and the J segment 6 bases; nucleotides outside the gene matches: 4. CDR3 nucleotides: TGCGCCAGCAGCCGCGAGCGGGAGGCCGGGGAGCTGTTTTTT. This gives the protein CASSREREAGELFF.

The V call is TRBV6-5, the J call TRBJ1-6; D not certain. The CDR3 extends over 14 amino acids. Germline assignment: CDR1 MNHEY and CDR2 SVGAGI. Trimming removed 0 bases from V and 13 bases from J, with 13 bases in between. In DNA, the CDR3 is TGTGCCAGCAGTTACTCAGACGGGGTGAGGCCCCTCCACTTT. Its protein product is CASSYSDGVRPLHF.

This clone has just one count. J is TRBJ2-5 and V is TRBV9, with D possibly TRBD2 on 6 matching bases. CDR3 length equals 16 residues. V was pared by 0 bases and J by 1 base, with 13 bases between. CDR1 and CDR2 from the germline V gene are SGDLS and YYNGEE. The CDR3 reads CASSVGPISGQETQYF. Written as DNA, the CDR3 is TGTGCCAGCAGCGTAGGTCCCATTAGCGGCCAAGAGACCCAGTACTTC.

The chain joins TRBV24-1 to TRBJ2-3; D gene ambiguous. Deletions cut 5 bases from V and 3 bases from J, with 8 bases between. The CDR3 covers 13 residues. In germline, CDR1 is KGHDR, CDR2 SFDVKD. CDR3 protein: CATSVDGTDTQYF. The CDR3 nucleotides read TGTGCCACCAGTGTGGATGGGACAGATACGCAGTATTTT.

The chain uses TRBV20-1 and TRBJ2-7; D may be TRBD1 or TRBD2 (6 bases each). Germline lookup yields CDR1 DFQATT and CDR2 SNEGSKA (reference sequence). The CDR3 contains 11 residues. Trimming removed 5 bases from V and 5 bases from J, with 10 bases in between. The CDR3 nucleotides read TGCAGTGCTGAGGGGGGCCACGAGCAGTACTTC. Translating it yields CSAEGGHEQYF.

This chain joins TRBV30 and TRBJ1-1; TRBD1 aligns across 7 bases. Germline V lookup: CDR1 GTSNPN, CDR2 SVGIG (reference sequence). V trimming: 3 bases; J trimming: 5 bases; junction bases outside the gene matches: 6. The length of the CDR3 is 13 residues. The CDR3 sequence: CAWREGARTEAFF. The CDR3 DNA reads TGTGCCTGGAGGGAGGGGGCGAGAACTGAAGCTTTCTTT.

CDR3 in amino acids: CASSSLSGGAGNEQFF. The CDR3 DNA reads as TGTGCCAGCAGCTCACTTAGCGGGGGGGCCGGGAATGAGCAGTTCTTC. The chain links TRBV11-2 to TRBJ2-1; 11 nucleotides agree with TRBD2. The CDR3 has 16 amino acids. The germline CDR1 and CDR2 sequences are SGHAT and FQNNGV. V lost 4 bases and J lost 7; bases outside the gene matches: 9.

The V gene is TRBV6-1, the J gene TRBJ1-2; TRBD1 might be the D (5 bases). The length of the CDR3 is 15 residues. Germline loops: CDR1 MNHNS, CDR2 SASEGT. V shed 1 base and J shed 4 bases, with 13 bases lying between them. CDR3 residues: CASSEDGGLSYGYTF. The CDR3 bases are TGTGCCAGCAGTGAAGACGGGGGATTATCCTATGGCTACACCTTC.

This clone was picked up a small number of times. The V call is TRBV19, the J call TRBJ1-1, with D possibly matching TRBD1 (5 bases). Per the germline V gene, CDR1 is LNHDA and CDR2 is SQIVND (reference sequence). The V gene lost 7 bases and the J gene lost 4 bases, with 10 bases spanning the gap. This CDR3 has 12 amino acids. CDR3 amino acids: CASKGQGTEAFF. CDR3 nucleotide sequence: TGTGCCAGTAAGGGGCAGGGCACTGAAGCTTTCTTT.

The chain joins TRBV19 to TRBJ2-1, with TRBD1 identical over 8 bases. The CDR3 runs 14 residues. Looked up from germline, CDR1 is LNHDA and CDR2 is SQIVND (reference sequence). V gave up 6 bases and J gave up 6 bases; unmatched junction bases: 7. Here the CDR3 reads CASSPTGVGNEQFF. As DNA, the CDR3 is TGTGCCAGTAGCCCGACAGGGGTCGGCAATGAGCAGTTCTTC.

In DNA form, the CDR3 reads TGTGCCTGGAGTGTAGGAGTAGCGAGCACAGATACGCAGTATTTT. This sequence encodes CAWSVGVASTDTQYF. The chain uses TRBV30 and TRBJ2-3; maybe TRBD2 (5 bases). CDR1 is GTSNPN and CDR2 is SVGIG in the germline V gene (reference sequence). This CDR3 is built from 15 residues. Trimming removed 0 bases at V and 0 bases at J, with 10 bases between.

This chain uses TRBV19 with TRBJ2-6, with a tentative D call TRBD1 (5 bases). The CDR3 contains 16 residues. Germline-derived CDR1 and CDR2 are LNHDA and SQIVND (reference sequence). Between the trimmed V and J ends, which lost 9 bases and 0 bases, there was a span of 15 bases. The CDR3 reads CASDPNDSSGANVLTF. CDR3 DNA sequence: TGTGCCAGCGATCCGAACGACAGCTCTGGGGCCAACGTCCTGACTTTC.

The chain has TRBV6-1 and TRBJ1-4; tentative D call: TRBD1 (5 bases). Germline CDR1 reads MNHNS; CDR2 reads SASEGT. V dropped 3 bases and J dropped 7 bases, with 15 bases sitting between them. This CDR3 spans 15 amino acids. The CDR3 DNA reads TGTGCCAGCAGTGACATGGGGGGTATGGGTGAAAAACTGTTTTTT. Protein sequence: CASSDMGGMGEKLFF.

This chain links TRBV6-1 with TRBJ1-2; 7 nucleotides match TRBD1. J gave up 11 bases and V 2 bases, and 5 bases lay outside the gene matches. The CDR3 loop spans 12 amino acids. Germline V CDR1 and CDR2: MNHNS, SASEGT. The CDR3 bases are TGTGCCAGCAGTGAAAGGGACAGACGTTACACCTTC. Its protein is CASSERDRRYTF.

This chain connects TRBV5-6 to TRBJ1-4, with D tentatively TRBD1 (5 bases). V was cut by 5 bases and J by 6 bases, with 14 bases left in between. In germline, CDR1 is SGHDT, CDR2 YYEEEE. This CDR3 region has 14 residues. In DNA form, the CDR3 reads TGTGCCAGCAGTTCCCGGGGCCGGGATGAAAAACTGTTTTTT. This sequence encodes CASSSRGRDEKLFF.

The V and J genes are TRBV19 and TRBJ1-6, with D uncertain. The length of the CDR3 is 16 residues. Germline V lookup: CDR1 LNHDA, CDR2 SQIVND (reference sequence). The V and J ends lost 7 bases and 7 bases respectively, with 20 bases between them. The CDR3 region is CASTPSGLLSNSPLHF. The CDR3 bases are TGTGCCAGTACCCCATCCGGATTGTTGTCGAATTCACCCCTCCACTTT.

The V and J genes are TRBV5-8 and TRBJ1-4, with TRBD1 matching 7 bases. Germline CDR1 and CDR2: SGHTS and YDEGEE. The CDR3 covers 14 residues. V was clipped by 4 bases and J by 8 bases; unmatched bases: 8. CDR3 amino acids: CASSPGTDTEKLFF. In DNA form, the CDR3 reads TGTGCCAGCAGCCCCGGGACAGACACCGAAAAACTGTTTTTT. The variable domain in full, completed from reference TRBV5-8 and TRBJ1-4, reads EAGVTQSPTHLIKTRGQQATLRCSPISGHTSVYWYQQALGLGLQFLLWYDEGEERNRGNFPPRFSGRQFPNYSSELNVNALELEDSALYLCASSPGTDTEKLFFGSGTQLSVL.

The chain employs TRBV5-5 and TRBJ2-3, with D unclear. V lost 0 bases, J lost 2 bases, and 7 bases lay in between. The CDR3 has 14 amino acids. Per germline, CDR1 SGHKS and CDR2 YYEKEE (reference sequence). The CDR3 nucleotides read TGTGCCAGCAGCTTGGGAGGTTACACAGATACGCAGTATTTT. This sequence encodes CASSLGGYTDTQYF.

The CDR3 region is CASSPGLANTQYF. Here the CDR3 DNA reads TGTGCCAGCAGCCCGGGACTAGCCAATACGCAGTATTTT. The chain uses TRBV7-2 and TRBJ2-3; 9 positions agree with TRBD2. Germline assignment: CDR1 SGHTA and CDR2 FQGNSA. The trim removed 5 bases at V and 7 bases at J, leaving 4 bases unmatched. The CDR3 is made up of 13 amino acids.

The V call is TRBV19, the J call TRBJ2-5; D perhaps matches TRBD1 (5 bases). V was pared by 5 bases and J by 5 bases, with 9 bases between. The CDR3 has 12 residues. Germline loops: CDR1 LNHDA, CDR2 SQIVND (reference sequence). The CDR3 DNA reads TGTGCCAGTAGTGCCAGGGATGAGACCCAGTACTTC. This encodes CASSARDETQYF.

This rearrangement joins TRBV5-4 to TRBJ2-4, with 11 bases that match TRBD1. The CDR3 has 17 residues. The V gene's germline CDR1 is SGHNT and CDR2 YYREEE (reference sequence). The J segment lost 3 bases and the V segment lost 2 bases, leaving 7 bases of the junction unmatched. CDR3 nucleotide sequence: TGTGCCAGCAGCTTCCCCGGGACAGGGGGTGTCAAAAACATTCAGTACTTC. Its translation is CASSFPGTGGVKNIQYF.

This clone came up once. The rearrangement uses TRBV27 and TRBJ1-1, with D tentatively TRBD1 (5 bases). V shed 2 bases and J shed 10 bases, with 14 bases lying between them. This CDR3 has 13 amino acids. Germline V gene data show CDR1 as MNHEY and CDR2 as SMNVEV (reference sequence). The CDR3 DNA reads TGTGCCAGCAGTTTAAGCGAGGGGCTCCCAGCTTTCTTT. Translating it yields CASSLSEGLPAFF.

The chain uses TRBV20-1 and TRBJ2-2; the D gene could be TRBD1 or TRBD2 (6 bases each). The CDR3 contains 16 residues. V was cut by 3 bases and J by 5 bases, with 19 bases left in between. CDR1 and CDR2 from the germline V gene are DFQATT and SNEGSKA (reference sequence). CDR3 nucleotide sequence: TGCAGTGCTAGTCCTAGCGAGGGGGTGGGGACCGGGGAGCTGTTTTTT. Protein product: CSASPSEGVGTGELFF.

The chain links TRBV5-1 to TRBJ2-1; TRBD2 matches at 10 bases. Trimming at V came to 0 bases and at J to 7 bases, leaving 4 bases not matched to a gene. The CDR3 is made up of 15 amino acids. The germline CDR1 and CDR2 sequences are SGHRS and YFSETQ. The CDR3 sequence is CASSLGSGGSNEQFF. CDR3 in DNA: TGCGCCAGCAGCTTGGGTAGCGGGGGGAGTAATGAGCAGTTCTTC.

The rearrangement links TRBV12-3 or TRBV12-4 to TRBJ2-5, with D maybe TRBD1 (5 bases). Trimming shortened V by 5 bases and J by 2 bases, and 9 bases separated the two germline ends. The CDR3 length is 13 residues. CDR3 loop: CASSPDRQETQYF. CDR3 DNA: TGTGCCAGCAGTCCTGACAGACAAGAGACCCAGTACTTC.

The rearrangement joins TRBV6-2 or TRBV6-3 to TRBJ1-6; the D gene is possibly TRBD1 (5 bases). In germline, CDR1 is MNHEY, CDR2 SVGEGT. The CDR3 is made up of 14 amino acids. V was pared by 3 bases and J by 3 bases, with 6 bases between. The CDR3 loop is CASSYGGYNSPLHF. DNA for the CDR3: TGTGCCAGCAGTTATGGGGGCTATAATTCACCCCTCCACTTT.

This clone was found a few times. The gene calls are TRBV21-1 and TRBJ1-2; TRBD1, the table's D call, lacks a check against the DNA. TRBV21-1 is flagged as a pseudogene. This CDR3 is built from 16 residues. Here the CDR3 reads CASSKAPRGIRDGYTF. In DNA, the CDR3 is TGTGCCAGCAGCAAAGCGCCCAGGGGGATACGCGATGGCTACACCTTC.

This clone occurred once. The chain combines TRBV5-6 with TRBJ2-3, with 10 bases identical to TRBD2. V was pared by 0 bases and J by 5 bases, with 6 bases of the junction left unmatched. The germline CDR1 and CDR2 sequences are SGHDT and YYEEEE. The CDR3 has 16 residues. In DNA, the CDR3 is TGTGCCAGCAGCTTGGCCCTAGCGGGGGTTAAAGATACGCAGTATTTT. It is translated as CASSLALAGVKDTQYF.

The chain couples TRBV12-3 or TRBV12-4 to TRBJ1-6; possibly TRBD1 for D (6 bases). V dropped 1 base and J dropped 10 bases, with 8 bases sitting between them. The length of the CDR3 is 13 residues. The CDR3 spells CASSLGGGSPLHF. The CDR3 bases are TGTGCCAGCAGTTTAGGGGGGGGCTCACCCCTCCACTTT.